Below, one T cell receptor (beta chain) is given with its context. The antigen is not known. This sample stems from a study of OX40 agonist ivuxolimab in advanced cancers. Background on the study: Each patient was given ivuxolimab into a vein every 2 weeks, at 0.01 to 10 mg/kg. Partial responses were achieved by three patients: one hepatocellular carcinoma, two cutaneous melanoma. Study-wide results and caveats: There were also nonresponders showing low normalized T-cell clonal expansion.

In germline, CDR1 is GTSNPN, CDR2 SVGIG (reference sequence). Trimming pared 0 bases from V and 0 bases from J, leaving 10 bases between. The CDR3 contains 15 residues. This table comes from immunoSEQ multiplex PCR, and its TCRdb copy is limited to in-frame clones, with some not included. Counted here are about 52,000 clones, 80% to 95% occurring once; the ten biggest clones make up almost 25%. The source of this sequence is an adult with an advanced solid tumor such as melanoma, head and neck, liver or kidney cancer. The rearrangement links TRBV30 to TRBJ2-3, with D unresolved. The material sequenced was CD4+ or CD8+ T cells sorted from blood, taken in a trial of the OX40 agonist ivuxolimab. The DNA of the CDR3 is TGTGCCTGGAGTGTTATTAACCCTAGCACAGATACGCAGTATTTT. Its protein is CAWSVINPSTDTQYF.